The 21 T cell receptor beta chains below all came from one sample that was sequenced in a study of blood T cell repertoires in COVID-19. Clones were sequenced by immunoSEQ multiplex PCR, and TCRdb holds only the in-frame ones, with some missing. This table holds approximately 150,000 clones, more than 75% found once. The sequenced sample was peripheral blood. The source is a woman aged 45-60 years with COVID-19, enrolled during active disease.

This chain uses TRBV6-1 with TRBJ2-1; 7 bases match TRBD1. Germline values: CDR1 MNHNS, CDR2 SASEGT. V was clipped by 3 bases and J by 3 bases; unmatched bases: 5. This CDR3 is built from 15 residues. The CDR3 is CASSDLRDSYNEQFF. The CDR3 bases are TGTGCCAGCAGTGATCTCCGGGACAGCTACAATGAGCAGTTCTTC.

The genes are TRBV6-5 and TRBJ1-1; TRBD1 matches at 7 bases. The germline gives CDR1 MNHEY, CDR2 SVGAGI. The CDR3 spans 13 residues. Trimming removed 6 bases from V and 5 bases from J; junction bases left unmatched: 6. CDR3 DNA: TGTGCCAGCAGGAAAGGGGGCGAGACTGAAGCTTTCTTT. Amino acid sequence: CASRKGGETEAFF.

The CDR3 protein is CASSLGQYNSPLHF. CDR3 DNA sequence: TGTGCCAGCAGTTTGGGGCAGTATAATTCACCCCTCCACTTT. The chain is built from TRBV28 and TRBJ1-6, with D possibly matching TRBD1 (5 bases). The CDR3 has 14 residues. Trimming took 3 bases from V and 4 from J, leaving 7 bases between them. Germline-derived CDR1 and CDR2 are MDHEN and SYDVKM.

This clone was recorded once. This chain uses TRBV15 with TRBJ1-2, with TRBD1 matching 7 bases. The CDR3 length is 15 residues. J lost 7 bases, V lost 0 bases, and 8 bases had no gene match. In germline, CDR1 is LNHNV, CDR2 YYDKDF (reference sequence). Written as DNA, the CDR3 is TGTGCCACCAGCAGAGATACGACAGGGAAAGCTGGCTACACCTTC. Translated: CATSRDTTGKAGYTF.

This sequence joins TRBV24-1 and TRBJ2-3; the match to TRBD2 covers 7 bases. J lost 2 bases, V lost 4 bases, and 20 bases had no gene match. The CDR3 has 20 amino acids. Germline V gene sequence: CDR1 KGHDR, CDR2 SFDVKD. The CDR3 loop is CATSEVFLSQGGGYTDTQYF. The CDR3 DNA reads as TGTGCCACCAGTGAGGTTTTTCTGTCCCAGGGCGGGGGATACACAGATACGCAGTATTTT.

The chain recombines TRBV7-3 with TRBJ2-2; TRBD2 aligns across 10 bases. V was pared by 0 bases and J by 0 bases, with 7 bases of the junction left unmatched. The CDR3 runs to 19 residues. Per germline, CDR1 SGHTA and CDR2 FQGTGA. In DNA, the CDR3 is TGTGCCAGCAGCTTAACTTCCTTAGCGGGGGGAACGAACACCGGGGAGCTGTTTTTT. Its protein product is CASSLTSLAGGTNTGELFF.

This clone turned up a few times. J is TRBJ2-7 and V is TRBV4-1; 9 bases agree with TRBD1. The germline gives CDR1 MGHRA, CDR2 YSYEKL. Losses at the gene ends were 1 base for V and 2 bases for J; bases not matched to a gene: 6. The CDR3 is 16 amino acids. This CDR3 reads CASSQGDRGVTYEQYF. CDR3 nucleotides: TGCGCCAGCAGCCAAGGCGACAGGGGGGTAACCTACGAGCAGTACTTC.

The rearrangement joins TRBV4-3 to TRBJ1-2, with 7 bases matching TRBD1. J lost 5 bases, V lost 0 bases, and 9 bases had no gene match. The germline gives CDR1 LGHNA, CDR2 YSLEER. This CDR3 is built from 16 residues. The CDR3 reads CASSQEGTGAPYGYTF. CDR3 in DNA: TGCGCCAGCAGCCAAGAGGGCACAGGGGCCCCATATGGCTACACCTTC.

The chain has TRBV2 and TRBJ2-4, with D unresolved. Germline V CDR1 and CDR2: SNHLY, FYNNEI. This CDR3 has 16 amino acids. The V and J ends lost 1 base and 0 bases respectively, with 10 bases between them. In DNA, the CDR3 is TGTGCCAGCAGTGAAGGGGCAGGTTTAGCCAAAAACATTCAGTACTTC. This sequence encodes CASSEGAGLAKNIQYF. Based on the CDR3 plus reference TRBV2 and TRBJ2-4, the full variable domain is EPEVTQTPSHQVTQMGQEVILRCVPISNHLYFYWYRQILGQKVEFLVSFYNNEISEKSEIFDDQFSVERPDGSNFTLKIRSTKLEDSAMYFCASSEGAGLAKNIQYFGAGTRLSVL.

The chain joins TRBV7-2 to TRBJ1-2; D is undetermined. The V gene lost 5 bases and the J gene lost 6 bases, with 16 bases spanning the gap. The CDR3 runs 14 residues. Germline values: CDR1 SGHTA, CDR2 FQGNSA. This chain's CDR3 is CASSPEVRYDGYTF. The DNA of the CDR3 is TGTGCCAGCAGCCCAGAGGTCAGATACGATGGCTACACCTTC.

The V gene is TRBV5-1, the J gene TRBJ2-1; TRBD2 matches 9 bases. Germline V gene sequence: CDR1 SGHRS, CDR2 YFSETQ. Trimming removed 4 bases from V and 8 bases from J; junction bases left unmatched: 13. There are 16 residues in the CDR3. This CDR3 reads CASSGTGTSNTDEQFF. For the CDR3, the DNA is TGCGCCAGCAGCGGCACCGGGACTAGCAATACGGATGAGCAGTTCTTC. The full variable domain, with the rest looked up from reference TRBV5-1 and TRBJ2-1, is KAGVTQTPRYLIKTRGQQVTLSCSPISGHRSVSWYQQTPGQGLQFLFEYFSETQRNKGNFPGRFSGRQFSNSRSEMNVSTLELGDSALYLCASSGTGTSNTDEQFFGPGTRLTVL.

In its sample, this clone was seen a few times. This rearrangement joins TRBV12-3 or TRBV12-4 to TRBJ1-6, with D possibly being TRBD1 (6 bases). The V end was cut by 3 bases, the J end by 9 bases, with 9 bases between. The CDR3 runs to 13 residues. The CDR3 region has the DNA TGTGCCAGCAGTTTGGCCAGGGGTTCACCCCTCCACTTT. Amino acids: CASSLARGSPLHF.

The chain links TRBV28 to TRBJ1-1; TRBD1 matches 7 bases. V lost 2 bases, J lost 1 base, and 1 base stayed unmatched. Germline CDR1 is MDHEN and CDR2 is SYDVKM. CDR3 length: 14 residues. Here the CDR3 DNA reads TGTGCCAGCAGTTTAAGACAGGGGAACACTGAAGCTTTCTTT. Encoded protein: CASSLRQGNTEAFF.

The chain combines TRBV3-1 (or the pseudogene TRBV3-2) with TRBJ1-1; TRBD1 might be the D (5 bases). The CDR3 runs to 14 residues. CDR1 and CDR2 (germline): LGHDT, YNNKEL (reference sequence). Trimming stripped 7 bases from V and 1 base from J, with 13 bases between. CDR3 loop: CASTWGGTNTEAFF. The CDR3 nucleotides read TGTGCCAGCACCTGGGGGGGAACGAACACTGAAGCTTTCTTT.

The chain recombines TRBV29-1 with TRBJ2-7, with a tentative D call TRBD2 (5 bases). The CDR3 contains 11 residues. Trimming took 7 bases from V and 7 from J, leaving 14 bases between them. CDR1 and CDR2 from the germline V gene are SQVTM and ANQGSEA. The DNA of the CDR3 is TGCAGCGCCAAGGACCCGGGGGAGCAGTACTTC. This codes for CSAKDPGEQYF.

This chain connects TRBV10-3 to TRBJ2-7; TRBD2 agrees at 8 bases. Germline assignment: CDR1 ENHRY and CDR2 SYGVKD. J was trimmed by 7 bases and V by 5 bases; bases with no gene match: 10. The CDR3 covers 14 residues. The CDR3 region is CAISSGGLDGEQYF. In DNA form, the CDR3 reads TGTGCCATCAGTAGCGGGGGCTTAGATGGGGAGCAGTACTTC.

The chain couples TRBV14 to TRBJ1-2; the match to TRBD1 covers 8 bases. The germline gives CDR1 SGHDN, CDR2 FVKESK. J lost 8 bases, V lost 4 bases, and 6 bases had no gene match. CDR3 length: 13 residues. CDR3 loop: CASSLDRGGGYTF. CDR3 DNA sequence: TGTGCCAGCAGCCTCGACAGGGGAGGCGGCTACACCTTC.

This chain links TRBV6-1 with TRBJ1-5; 9 bases map to TRBD1. The CDR3 is 15 amino acids. Looked up from germline, CDR1 is MNHNS and CDR2 is SASEGT. Trimming took 3 bases from V and 5 from J; bases not matched to a gene: 5. CDR3 region: CASSEPGTGYQPQHF. CDR3 in DNA: TGTGCCAGCAGTGAGCCCGGGACAGGGTATCAGCCCCAGCATTTT.

The CDR3 coding sequence is TGTGCCTGGAGGGACGGGACACATCTTAGTTACGAGCAGTACTTC. It codes for CAWRDGTHLSYEQYF. This rearrangement joins TRBV30 to TRBJ2-7; TRBD1 might be the D (6 bases). Germline V gives CDR1 GTSNPN, CDR2 SVGIG (reference sequence). The length of the CDR3 is 15 residues. The V end was cut by 3 bases, the J end by 4 bases, with 19 bases between.

This clone was observed a single time. J is TRBJ1-1 and V is TRBV6-5, with D perhaps matching TRBD1 (6 bases). The CDR3 totals 15 residues. Germline V gives CDR1 MNHEY, CDR2 SVGAGI. Trimming removed 5 bases from V and 0 bases from J, with 13 bases in between. CDR3 DNA sequence: TGTGCCAGCAGTCCTTGGGAGGGGGTGAACACTGAAGCTTTCTTT. Residues: CASSPWEGVNTEAFF.

The chain couples TRBV5-8 to TRBJ2-7; D possibly corresponds to TRBD1 (6 bases). The CDR3 has 14 residues. V lost 0 bases to trimming and J lost 2 bases, with 9 bases between them. CDR1 is SGHTS, CDR2 YDEGEE, per germline. The CDR3 DNA reads as TGTGCCAGCAGCTTGGGGGCAGGGGCCTACGAGCAGTACTTC. It specifies CASSLGAGAYEQYF.